The 6 T cell receptor beta chains below were found in one sample sequenced in a study of T cells and copy number aberrations in small-cell lung cancer. Assay used: immunoSEQ multiplex PCR; TCRdb lists only in-frame clones, some missing. In the table there are about 2,400 clones, 82% of which are singletons. Specimen: normal tissue next to the tumor. The source is a woman in her forties or fifties with small cell lung cancer.

This chain links TRBV6-6 with TRBJ1-6; 10 bases are a match to TRBD1. V gave up 5 bases and J gave up 9 bases; unmatched junction bases: 4. The germline V gene has CDR1 MNHNY and CDR2 SVGAGI (reference sequence). CDR3 length: 14 amino acids. CDR3 nucleotides: TGTGCCAGCAGTCCCGGGACAGGGGTTTCACCCCTCCACTTT. Its translation: CASSPGTGVSPLHF.

The CDR3 spells CASSEAGGTEAFF. DNA of the CDR3: TGTGCCAGCAGCGAAGCGGGGGGTACTGAAGCTTTCTTT. V usage is TRBV7-9 and J usage is TRBJ1-1; tentative D call: TRBD1 (5 bases). The germline CDR1 and CDR2 sequences are SEHNR and FQNEAQ (reference sequence). The CDR3 totals 13 residues. With 5 bases removed from V and 5 bases from J, the gap between germline ends came to 12 bases.

Only a few counts were recorded for this clone. The chain links TRBV4-2 to TRBJ1-2; D may be TRBD1 (6 bases). The CDR3 covers 17 residues. The V end was cut by 0 bases, the J end by 3 bases, with 17 bases between. From germline, CDR1 is LGHNA and CDR2 YNFKEQ. The DNA for the CDR3 is TGTGCCAGCAGCCAAGATGAAACGGGGGGCGGCTACTATGGCTACACCTTC. It encodes CASSQDETGGGYYGYTF.

This clone was found once. V usage is TRBV2 and J usage is TRBJ2-7, with 7 bases matching TRBD1. The trim removed 0 bases at V and 2 bases at J, leaving 10 bases unmatched. This CDR3 region has 17 residues. CDR1 is SNHLY and CDR2 is FYNNEI in the germline V gene. CDR3 DNA sequence: TGTGCCAGCAGTGAAGCTCACAGGGGCGACTTTACCTACGAGCAGTACTTC. It specifies CASSEAHRGDFTYEQYF.

V usage is TRBV6-1 and J usage is TRBJ1-1; no clear D. CDR1 and CDR2 from the germline V gene are MNHNS and SASEGT. The CDR3 loop spans 15 amino acids. Between the trimmed V and J ends, which lost 2 bases and 3 bases, there was a span of 13 bases. The CDR3 DNA sequence: TGTGCCAGCAGTGAAATAGGCACCCTGGACACTGAAGCTTTCTTT. Protein sequence: CASSEIGTLDTEAFF.

The chain combines TRBV7-8 with TRBJ1-3; the D gene is possibly TRBD1 (6 bases). The CDR3 sequence is 17 residues long. Germline CDR1 reads SGHVS; CDR2 reads FQNEAQ. The V gene lost 3 bases and the J gene lost 4 bases, with 19 bases spanning the gap. In DNA form, the CDR3 reads TGTGCCAGCAGCTTCGGGATGGGACATATGGTCGGAAACACCATATATTTT. Residues: CASSFGMGHMVGNTIYF.